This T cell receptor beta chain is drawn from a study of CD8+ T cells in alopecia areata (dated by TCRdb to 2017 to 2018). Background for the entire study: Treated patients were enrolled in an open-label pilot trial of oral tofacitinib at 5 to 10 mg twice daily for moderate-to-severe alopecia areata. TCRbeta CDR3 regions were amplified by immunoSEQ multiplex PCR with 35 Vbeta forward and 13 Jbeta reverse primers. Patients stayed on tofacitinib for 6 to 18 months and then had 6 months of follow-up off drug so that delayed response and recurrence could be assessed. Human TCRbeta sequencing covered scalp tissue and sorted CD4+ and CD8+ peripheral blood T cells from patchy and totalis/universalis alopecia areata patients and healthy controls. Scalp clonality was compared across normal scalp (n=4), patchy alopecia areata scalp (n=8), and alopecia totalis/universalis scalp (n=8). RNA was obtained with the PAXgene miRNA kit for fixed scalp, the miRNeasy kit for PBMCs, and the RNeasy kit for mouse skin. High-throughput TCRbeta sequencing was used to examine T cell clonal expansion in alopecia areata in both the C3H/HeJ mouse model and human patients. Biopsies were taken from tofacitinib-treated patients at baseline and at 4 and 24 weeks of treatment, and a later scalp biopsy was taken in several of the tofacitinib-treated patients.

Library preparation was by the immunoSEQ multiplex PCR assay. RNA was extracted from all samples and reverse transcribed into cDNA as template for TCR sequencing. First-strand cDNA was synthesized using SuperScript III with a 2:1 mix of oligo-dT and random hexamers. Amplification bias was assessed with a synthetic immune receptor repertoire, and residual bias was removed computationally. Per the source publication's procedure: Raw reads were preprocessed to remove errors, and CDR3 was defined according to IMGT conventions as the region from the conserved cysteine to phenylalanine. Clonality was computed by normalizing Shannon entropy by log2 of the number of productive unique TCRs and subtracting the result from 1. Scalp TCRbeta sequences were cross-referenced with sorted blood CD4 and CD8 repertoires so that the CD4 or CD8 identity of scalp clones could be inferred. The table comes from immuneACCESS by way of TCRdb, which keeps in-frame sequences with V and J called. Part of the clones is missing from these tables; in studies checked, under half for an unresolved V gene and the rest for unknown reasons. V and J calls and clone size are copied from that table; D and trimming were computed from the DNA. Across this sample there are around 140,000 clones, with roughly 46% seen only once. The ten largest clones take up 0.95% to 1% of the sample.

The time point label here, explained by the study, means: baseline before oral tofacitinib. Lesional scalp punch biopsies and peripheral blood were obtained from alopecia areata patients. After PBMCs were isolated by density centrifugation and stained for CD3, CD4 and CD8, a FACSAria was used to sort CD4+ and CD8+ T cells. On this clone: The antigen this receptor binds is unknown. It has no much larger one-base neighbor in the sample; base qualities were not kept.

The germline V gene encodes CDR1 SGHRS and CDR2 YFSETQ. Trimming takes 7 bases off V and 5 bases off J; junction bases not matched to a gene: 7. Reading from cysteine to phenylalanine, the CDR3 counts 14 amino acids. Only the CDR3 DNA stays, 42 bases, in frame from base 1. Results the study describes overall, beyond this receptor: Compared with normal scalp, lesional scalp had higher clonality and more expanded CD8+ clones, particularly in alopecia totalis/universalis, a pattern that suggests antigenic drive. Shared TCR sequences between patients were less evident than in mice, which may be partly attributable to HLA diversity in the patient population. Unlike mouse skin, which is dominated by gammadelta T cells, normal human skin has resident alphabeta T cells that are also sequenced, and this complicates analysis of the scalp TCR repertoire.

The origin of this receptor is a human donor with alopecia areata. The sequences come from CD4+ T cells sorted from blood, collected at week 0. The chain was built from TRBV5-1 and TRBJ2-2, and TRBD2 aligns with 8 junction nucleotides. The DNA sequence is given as TGCGCCAGCCTAAGCGGGAGAGAAACCGGGGAGCTGTTTTTT. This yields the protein CASLSGRETGELFF.